The rows below give T cell receptor beta chains drawn from one sample of a study of T cell responses to AZD1222 COVID-19 vaccine. Libraries were prepared by immunoSEQ multiplex PCR; TCRdb keeps only in-frame clonotypes and omits some of them. The sample consists of over 150,000 clones, just over 90% of them appearing once. Sequenced here: peripheral blood, sampled 28 days after the second AZD1222 dose. Receptor source: an adult who received the AZD1222 COVID-19 vaccine. CDR3s include the opening cysteine and the closing phenylalanine or tryptophan. The D gene is left open where the match is weak. Clone size is given for some rows only: seen once, a few or many times, or a class if the clone is expanded.

j_gene: TRBJ2-2
v_gene: TRBV6-2/TRBV6-3
abundance: -
d_gene: -
CDR3nt: TGTGCCAGCAGTTATGGTGGGCTTGGGGCCGGGGAGCTGTTTTTT
CDR3aa: CASSYGGLGAGELFF

j_gene: TRBJ1-2
v_gene: TRBV25-1
abundance: -
d_gene: -
CDR3nt: TGTGCCAGTAGCGAGTGGAACTATGGCTACACCTTC
CDR3aa: CASSEWNYGYTF

j_gene: TRBJ1-6
v_gene: TRBV28
abundance: -
d_gene: -
CDR3nt: TGTGCCAGCAGACTCGGGGGACCTAATTCACCCCTCCACTTT
CDR3aa: CASRLGGPNSPLHF

j_gene: TRBJ2-7
v_gene: TRBV30
abundance: -
d_gene: -
CDR3nt: TGTGCCTGGACCAAAACCTACGAGCAGTACTTC
CDR3aa: CAWTKTYEQYF

j_gene: TRBJ2-1
v_gene: TRBV7-2
abundance: -
d_gene: TRBD2
CDR3nt: TGTGCCAGCAGCTCTATAGCGGGGCACTACAATGAGCAGTTCTTC
CDR3aa: CASSSIAGHYNEQFF

j_gene: TRBJ2-5
v_gene: TRBV7-2
abundance: -
d_gene: -
CDR3nt: TGTGCCAGCAGCCCATACGCAGAGACCCAGTACTTC
CDR3aa: CASSPYAETQYF

j_gene: TRBJ2-6
v_gene: TRBV27
abundance: -
d_gene: -
CDR3nt: TGTGCCAGCAGCCTAGTTGGGGCCAACGTCCTGACTTTC
CDR3aa: CASSLVGANVLTF

j_gene: TRBJ2-4
v_gene: TRBV6-4
abundance: -
d_gene: TRBD2
CDR3nt: TGTGCCAGCAGTATCGCTAGCGGGAGGGCCGGGAGGGCCAAAAACATTCAGTACTTC
CDR3aa: CASSIASGRAGRAKNIQYF

j_gene: TRBJ1-5
v_gene: TRBV6-2/TRBV6-3
abundance: -
d_gene: -
CDR3nt: TGTGCCAGCAGTTATTTACAGGGTGGCAATCAGCCCCAGCATTTT
CDR3aa: CASSYLQGGNQPQHF

j_gene: TRBJ2-7
v_gene: TRBV27
abundance: -
d_gene: -
CDR3nt: TGTGCCAGCAGCTCTAAACCCCTTTACGAGCAGTACTTC
CDR3aa: CASSSKPLYEQYF

j_gene: TRBJ2-1
v_gene: TRBV3-1/TRBV3-2
abundance: -
d_gene: TRBD2
CDR3nt: TGTGCCAGCAGCCACGGCAGGGGGACTAGCGGGAGTATGAATGAGCAGTTCTTC
CDR3aa: CASSHGRGTSGSMNEQFF

j_gene: TRBJ2-7
v_gene: TRBV28
abundance: -
d_gene: TRBD2
CDR3nt: TGTGCCAGCAGTTCCGGGACTAAGGATAAGTACTTC
CDR3aa: CASSSGTKDKYF

j_gene: TRBJ2-1
v_gene: TRBV9
abundance: -
d_gene: TRBD2
CDR3nt: TGTGCCAGCAGCGTAGGGCCTAGCGGGAGCTCTTACAATGAGCAGTTCTTC
CDR3aa: CASSVGPSGSSYNEQFF

j_gene: TRBJ1-4
v_gene: TRBV2
abundance: -
d_gene: TRBD1
CDR3nt: TGTGCCAGCAGTTATGGACAGGGGGCAACTAATGAAAAACTGTTTTTT
CDR3aa: CASSYGQGATNEKLFF

j_gene: TRBJ2-7
v_gene: TRBV29-1
abundance: once
d_gene: -
CDR3nt: TGCAGCGTTGATGGGGCCCCTTTCTACGAGCAGTACTTC
CDR3aa: CSVDGAPFYEQYF

j_gene: TRBJ2-3
v_gene: TRBV11-2
abundance: -
d_gene: TRBD2
CDR3nt: TGTGCCAGCAGCTTAGTGGCTAGCGGTCCGGGCACAGATACGCAGTATTTT
CDR3aa: CASSLVASGPGTDTQYF

j_gene: TRBJ2-4
v_gene: TRBV10-3
abundance: -
d_gene: TRBD2
CDR3nt: TGTGCCATCAGTGAGTCGCTCGGGAGGTCGGAAAACATTCAGTACTTC
CDR3aa: CAISESLGRSENIQYF

j_gene: TRBJ2-1
v_gene: TRBV27
abundance: -
d_gene: TRBD2
CDR3nt: TGTGCCAGCAGACCCCCCGGGACTAAACGATATGAGCAGTTCTTC
CDR3aa: CASRPPGTKRYEQFF

j_gene: TRBJ1-2
v_gene: TRBV6-2/TRBV6-3
abundance: -
d_gene: -
CDR3nt: TGTGCCAGCAGTTACTCCCGCAGGGACTATGGCTACACCTTC
CDR3aa: CASSYSRRDYGYTF

j_gene: TRBJ1-1
v_gene: TRBV4-2
abundance: once
d_gene: -
CDR3nt: TGTGCCAGCAGCCAAGATCCCGGTTCTGAAGCTTTCTTT
CDR3aa: CASSQDPGSEAFF

j_gene: TRBJ2-1
v_gene: TRBV5-5
abundance: -
d_gene: -
CDR3nt: TGTGCCAGTACCTCTCCGGGACTTTTTAATGAGCAGTTCTTC
CDR3aa: CASTSPGLFNEQFF

j_gene: TRBJ2-1
v_gene: TRBV12-5
abundance: -
d_gene: -
CDR3nt: TGTGCTAGTGGTTTGTTTGGAAATGAGCAGTTCTTC
CDR3aa: CASGLFGNEQFF

j_gene: TRBJ2-5
v_gene: TRBV6-1
abundance: -
d_gene: -
CDR3nt: TGTGCCAGCAGTGAAGGCTTAACCCGTTCGAGACGAGAGACCCAGTACTTC
CDR3aa: CASSEGLTRSRRETQYF

j_gene: TRBJ2-1
v_gene: TRBV28
abundance: -
d_gene: -
CDR3nt: TGTGCCAGCAGTTTTACCACTAGCCGGGGCAATGAGCAGTTCTTC
CDR3aa: CASSFTTSRGNEQFF

j_gene: TRBJ1-2
v_gene: TRBV6-5
abundance: -
d_gene: TRBD1
CDR3nt: TGTGCCAGCAGATACCGGGACAGGGTGCGGGGCTACACCTTC
CDR3aa: CASRYRDRVRGYTF

j_gene: TRBJ2-1
v_gene: TRBV12-5
abundance: -
d_gene: -
CDR3nt: TGTGCTAGTGGTTTAGGTTTAGCTAATGAGCAGTTCTTC
CDR3aa: CASGLGLANEQFF

j_gene: TRBJ2-5
v_gene: TRBV10-1
abundance: -
d_gene: TRBD2
CDR3nt: TGCGCCAGCAGTGACTTACCGACTAGCGGGACTGAGACCCAGTACTTC
CDR3aa: CASSDLPTSGTETQYF

j_gene: TRBJ1-5
v_gene: TRBV20-1
abundance: -
d_gene: -
CDR3nt: TGCAGTGCAAGTACCGGGACCCCCGGAGGAGTGTTTCAGCCCCAGCATTTT
CDR3aa: CSASTGTPGGVFQPQHF

j_gene: TRBJ2-7
v_gene: TRBV12-5
abundance: -
d_gene: TRBD1
CDR3nt: TGTGCTAGTGGTTTGGTGACGACAGGGGAGCTCGAGCAGTACTTC
CDR3aa: CASGLVTTGELEQYF

j_gene: TRBJ1-6
v_gene: TRBV6-6
abundance: -
d_gene: -
CDR3nt: TGTGCCAGCAGTTACAAGGGGGATAATTCACCCCTCCACTTT
CDR3aa: CASSYKGDNSPLHF

j_gene: TRBJ1-3
v_gene: TRBV10-3
abundance: few
d_gene: -
CDR3nt: TGTGCCATCAGTGAGGGGGGGCGCTCTGGAAACACCATATATTTT
CDR3aa: CAISEGGRSGNTIYF

j_gene: TRBJ1-2
v_gene: TRBV2
abundance: -
d_gene: -
CDR3nt: TGTGCCAGCACCGACTTAAGAGCCTATGGCTACACCTTC
CDR3aa: CASTDLRAYGYTF

j_gene: TRBJ1-1
v_gene: TRBV9
abundance: -
d_gene: -
CDR3nt: TGTGCCAGCAGCGTAGGGCACCCGAACACTGAAGCTTTCTTT
CDR3aa: CASSVGHPNTEAFF

j_gene: TRBJ2-2
v_gene: TRBV27
abundance: -
d_gene: -
CDR3nt: TGTGCCAGCACCTTGGTGGGCACCGGGGAGCTGTTTTTT
CDR3aa: CASTLVGTGELFF

j_gene: TRBJ1-3
v_gene: TRBV30
abundance: -
d_gene: -
CDR3nt: TGTGCCTGGAGTGTGGGGGGGGCTGGAAACACCATATATTTT
CDR3aa: CAWSVGGAGNTIYF

j_gene: TRBJ1-1
v_gene: TRBV6-5
abundance: -
d_gene: TRBD1
CDR3nt: TGTGCCAGCAGTTACAATCGGGGACAGGGGGCTGAAGCTTTCTTT
CDR3aa: CASSYNRGQGAEAFF

j_gene: TRBJ2-7
v_gene: TRBV4-1
abundance: -
d_gene: -
CDR3nt: TGCGCCAGCAGCCCGCCCCAGGCCAGGAGGAACGAGCAGTACTTC
CDR3aa: CASSPPQARRNEQYF

j_gene: TRBJ1-1
v_gene: TRBV30
abundance: -
d_gene: -
CDR3nt: TGTGCCTGGGATTTGACACGGGGGGTCACTGAAGCTTTCTTT
CDR3aa: CAWDLTRGVTEAFF

j_gene: TRBJ1-5
v_gene: TRBV19
abundance: -
d_gene: TRBD1
CDR3nt: TGTGCCAGTAGTAAACCCGACAGGGAATTTCAGCCCCAGCATTTT
CDR3aa: CASSKPDREFQPQHF

j_gene: TRBJ1-2
v_gene: TRBV5-5
abundance: -
d_gene: -
CDR3nt: TGTGCCAGCAGCTTGGGCGGTAGTATGGGCTACACCTTC
CDR3aa: CASSLGGSMGYTF

j_gene: TRBJ1-1
v_gene: TRBV21-1
abundance: -
d_gene: -
CDR3nt: TGTGCCAGCAGCAAAGTCCCCAGCGAGGGCTGGACTGAAGCTTTCTTT
CDR3aa: CASSKVPSEGWTEAFF

j_gene: TRBJ1-4
v_gene: TRBV5-1
abundance: -
d_gene: -
CDR3nt: TGCGCCAGCAGCTTGGTGGTAGGGGTGACTGAAAAACTGTTTTTT
CDR3aa: CASSLVVGVTEKLFF

j_gene: TRBJ2-7
v_gene: TRBV29-1
abundance: -
d_gene: -
CDR3nt: TGCAGCACCCGGGACCTTCGACTAGGCGAGCAGTACTTC
CDR3aa: CSTRDLRLGEQYF

j_gene: TRBJ2-7
v_gene: TRBV11-2
abundance: once
d_gene: TRBD2
CDR3nt: TGTGCCAGCAGCTCCCCAATCCTAGGGACTAGCGGGACCTACGAGCAGTACTTC
CDR3aa: CASSSPILGTSGTYEQYF

j_gene: TRBJ2-4
v_gene: TRBV21-1
abundance: -
d_gene: -
CDR3nt: TGTGCCAGCCCTAGCGGGAGGCCCAAAAACATTCAGTACTTC
CDR3aa: CASPSGRPKNIQYF

j_gene: TRBJ1-5
v_gene: TRBV18
abundance: -
d_gene: TRBD1
CDR3nt: TGTGCCAGCTCCCGGGGGACAGAGAATCAGCCCCAGCATTTT
CDR3aa: CASSRGTENQPQHF

j_gene: TRBJ1-2
v_gene: TRBV10-3
abundance: -
d_gene: -
CDR3nt: TGTGCCATCAGTGATCCGACAGCCTATGGCTACACCTTC
CDR3aa: CAISDPTAYGYTF

j_gene: TRBJ2-7
v_gene: TRBV4-1
abundance: -
d_gene: -
CDR3nt: TGCGCCAGCAGCCCTGACAGGACCGGAGAGCAGTACTTC
CDR3aa: CASSPDRTGEQYF